This T cell receptor beta chain was retrieved from a study of blood T cell repertoires in COVID-19. Sequencing used immunoSEQ multiplex PCR; TCRdb keeps in-frame clones, though not all of them. The sample shows 150,000 or so clones, 82% of them seen only once. V was clipped by 3 bases and J by 6 bases, with 13 bases between them. Per germline, CDR1 MNHNS and CDR2 SASEGT. There are 14 residues in the CDR3. This clone turned up a few times. V gene TRBV6-1 combines with J gene TRBJ2-3; no clear D. Sequenced: peripheral blood. This receptor was taken from a woman of 80 years or more with acute or convalescent COVID-19. The CDR3 loop reads CASSDHLNSDTQYF. Written as DNA, the CDR3 is TGTGCCAGCAGTGATCACCTAAATAGCGATACGCAGTATTTT.